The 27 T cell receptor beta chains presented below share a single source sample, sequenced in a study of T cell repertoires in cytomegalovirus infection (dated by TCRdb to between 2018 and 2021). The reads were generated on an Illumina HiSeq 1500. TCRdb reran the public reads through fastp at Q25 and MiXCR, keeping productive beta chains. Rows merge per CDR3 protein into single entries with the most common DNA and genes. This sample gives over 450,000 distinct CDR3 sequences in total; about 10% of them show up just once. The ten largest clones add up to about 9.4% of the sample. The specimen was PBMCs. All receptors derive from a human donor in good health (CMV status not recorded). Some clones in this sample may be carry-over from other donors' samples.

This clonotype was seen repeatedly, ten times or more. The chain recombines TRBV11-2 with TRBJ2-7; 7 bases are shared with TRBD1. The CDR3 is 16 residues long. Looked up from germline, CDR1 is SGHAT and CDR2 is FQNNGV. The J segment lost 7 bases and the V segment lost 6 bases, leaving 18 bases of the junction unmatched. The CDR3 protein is CASRHHSGQRFREQYF. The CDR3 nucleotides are TGTGCCAGCAGGCATCACTCGGGACAGCGGTTTCGTGAGCAGTACTTC.

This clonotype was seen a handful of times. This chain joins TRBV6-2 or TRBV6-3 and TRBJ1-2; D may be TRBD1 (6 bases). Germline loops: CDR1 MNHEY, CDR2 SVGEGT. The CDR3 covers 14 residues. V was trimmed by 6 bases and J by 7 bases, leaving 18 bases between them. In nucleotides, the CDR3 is TGTGCCAGCAGCGTTAACGGGGGGCATATTGGCTACACCTTC. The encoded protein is CASSVNGGHIGYTF.

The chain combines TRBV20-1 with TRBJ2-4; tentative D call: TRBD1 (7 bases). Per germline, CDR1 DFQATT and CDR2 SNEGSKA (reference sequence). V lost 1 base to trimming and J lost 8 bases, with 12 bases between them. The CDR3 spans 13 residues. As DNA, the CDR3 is TGCAGTGCTAGAGTAGGGGGGACAGACATTCAGTACTTC. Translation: CSARVGGTDIQYF.

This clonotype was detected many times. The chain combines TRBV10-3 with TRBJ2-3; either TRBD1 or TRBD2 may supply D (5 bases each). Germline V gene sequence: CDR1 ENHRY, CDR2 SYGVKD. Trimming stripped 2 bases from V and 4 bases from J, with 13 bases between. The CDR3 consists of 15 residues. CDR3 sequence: CAISEKQGPPDTQYF. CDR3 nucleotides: TGTGCCATCAGTGAGAAGCAGGGACCCCCAGATACGCAGTATTTT.

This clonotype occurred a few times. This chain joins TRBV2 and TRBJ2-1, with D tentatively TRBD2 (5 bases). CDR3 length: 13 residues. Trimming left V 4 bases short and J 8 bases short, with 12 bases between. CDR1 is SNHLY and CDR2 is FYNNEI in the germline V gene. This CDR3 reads CASSVEVGDEQFF. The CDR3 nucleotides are TGTGCCAGCAGTGTGGAGGTAGGCGATGAGCAGTTCTTC.

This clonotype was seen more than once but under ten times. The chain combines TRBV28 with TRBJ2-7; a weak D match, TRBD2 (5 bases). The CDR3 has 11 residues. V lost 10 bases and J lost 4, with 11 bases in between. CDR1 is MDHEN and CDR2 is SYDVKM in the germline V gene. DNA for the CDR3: TGTGCCACACTCGGACTGTACGAGCAGTACTTC. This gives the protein CATLGLYEQYF.

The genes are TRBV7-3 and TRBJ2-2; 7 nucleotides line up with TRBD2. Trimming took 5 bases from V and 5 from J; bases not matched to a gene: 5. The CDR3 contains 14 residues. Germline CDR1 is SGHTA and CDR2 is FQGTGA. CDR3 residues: CASSRSGLTGELFF. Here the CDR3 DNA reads TGTGCCAGCAGCAGATCGGGACTAACCGGGGAGCTGTTTTTT.

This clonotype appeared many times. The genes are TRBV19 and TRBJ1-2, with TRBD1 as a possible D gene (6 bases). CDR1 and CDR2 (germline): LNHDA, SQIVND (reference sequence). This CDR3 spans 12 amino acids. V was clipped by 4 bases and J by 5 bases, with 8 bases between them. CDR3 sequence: CASSTGQYGYTF. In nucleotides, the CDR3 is TGTGCCAGTAGTACCGGACAGTATGGCTACACCTTC. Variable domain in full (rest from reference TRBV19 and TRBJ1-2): DGGITQSPKYLFRKEGQNVTLSCEQNLNHDAMYWYRQDPGQGLRLIYYSQIVNDFQKGDIAEGYSVSREKKESFPLTVTSAQKNPTAFYLCASSTGQYGYTFGSGTRLTVV.

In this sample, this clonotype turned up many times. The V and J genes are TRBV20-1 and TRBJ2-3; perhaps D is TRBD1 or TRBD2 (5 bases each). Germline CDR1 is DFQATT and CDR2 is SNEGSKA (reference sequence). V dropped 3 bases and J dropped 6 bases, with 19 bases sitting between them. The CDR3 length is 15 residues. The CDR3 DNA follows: TGCAGTGCTAGGTTGACGGGGCACGGTGTTGATACGCAGTATTTT. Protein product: CSARLTGHGVDTQYF.

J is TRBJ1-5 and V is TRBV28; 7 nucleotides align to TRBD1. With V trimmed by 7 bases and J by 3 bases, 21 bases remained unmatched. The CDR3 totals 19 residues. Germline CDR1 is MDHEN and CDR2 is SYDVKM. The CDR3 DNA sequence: TGTGCCAGCACGCTCTCCGGGACAGCACTTATAACTAACAATCAGCCCCAGCATTTT. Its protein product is CASTLSGTALITNNQPQHF.

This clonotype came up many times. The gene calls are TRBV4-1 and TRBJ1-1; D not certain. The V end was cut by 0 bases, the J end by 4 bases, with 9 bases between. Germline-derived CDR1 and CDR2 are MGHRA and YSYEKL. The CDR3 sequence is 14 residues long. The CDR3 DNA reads TGCGCCAGCAGCCAAGATGTTGAGGGCACTGAAGCTTTCTTT. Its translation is CASSQDVEGTEAFF.

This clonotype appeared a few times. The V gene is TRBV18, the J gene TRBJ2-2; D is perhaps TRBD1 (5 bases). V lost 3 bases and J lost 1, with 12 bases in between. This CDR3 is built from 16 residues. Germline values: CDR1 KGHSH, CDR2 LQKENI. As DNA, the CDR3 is TGTGCCAGCTCACCGGTCGGACAAAGGAACACCGGGGAGCTGTTTTTT. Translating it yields CASSPVGQRNTGELFF. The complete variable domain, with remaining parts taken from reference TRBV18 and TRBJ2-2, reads NAGVMQNPRHLVRRRGQEARLRCSPMKGHSHVYWYRQLPEEGLKFMVYLQKENIIDESGMPKERFSAEFPKEGPSILRIQQVVRGDSAAYFCASSPVGQRNTGELFFGEGSRLTVL.

The chain's CDR3 is CASSSPQEEAQYF. The DNA for the CDR3 is TGTGCCAGCTCAAGCCCACAGGAGGAGGCCCAGTACTTC. This chain joins TRBV5-4 and TRBJ2-5; the D call may be TRBD1 or TRBD2 (5 bases each). CDR1 and CDR2 (germline): SGHNT, YYREEE (reference sequence). The CDR3 contains 13 residues. Trimming removed 7 bases at V and 9 bases at J, with 19 bases between.

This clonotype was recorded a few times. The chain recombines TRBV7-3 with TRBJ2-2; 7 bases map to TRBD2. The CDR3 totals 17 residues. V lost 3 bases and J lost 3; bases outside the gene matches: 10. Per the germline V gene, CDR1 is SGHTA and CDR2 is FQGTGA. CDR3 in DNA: TGTGCCAGCAGCTTCAGTACGGCGGGAGTAGACACCGGGGAGCTGTTTTTT. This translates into CASSFSTAGVDTGELFF.

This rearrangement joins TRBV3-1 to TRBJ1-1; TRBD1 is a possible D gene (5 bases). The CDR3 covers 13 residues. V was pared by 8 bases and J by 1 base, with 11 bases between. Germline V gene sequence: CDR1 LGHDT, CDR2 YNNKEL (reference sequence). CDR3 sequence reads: CASQRGGNTEAFF. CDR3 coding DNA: TGTGCCAGCCAGCGGGGCGGGAACACTGAAGCTTTCTTT.

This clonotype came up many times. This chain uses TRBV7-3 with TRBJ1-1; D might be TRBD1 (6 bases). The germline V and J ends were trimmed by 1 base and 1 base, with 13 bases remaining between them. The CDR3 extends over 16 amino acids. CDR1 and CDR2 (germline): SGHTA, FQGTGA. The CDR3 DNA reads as TGTGCCAGCAGCTTAATGGGAACAGGGACGAACACTGAAGCTTTCTTT. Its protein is CASSLMGTGTNTEAFF.

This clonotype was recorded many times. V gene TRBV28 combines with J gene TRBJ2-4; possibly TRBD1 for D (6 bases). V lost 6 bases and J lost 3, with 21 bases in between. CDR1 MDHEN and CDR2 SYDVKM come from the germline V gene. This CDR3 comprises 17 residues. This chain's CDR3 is CASSYRATTHFKNIQYF. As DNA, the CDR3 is TGTGCCAGCAGCTACAGGGCCACCACTCATTTCAAAAACATTCAGTACTTC. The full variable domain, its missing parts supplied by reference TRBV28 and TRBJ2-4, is DVKVTQSSRYLVKRTGEKVFLECVQDMDHENMFWYRQDPGLGLRLIYFSYDVKMKEKGDIPEGYSVSREKKERFSLILESASTNQTSMYLCASSYRATTHFKNIQYFGAGTRLSVL.

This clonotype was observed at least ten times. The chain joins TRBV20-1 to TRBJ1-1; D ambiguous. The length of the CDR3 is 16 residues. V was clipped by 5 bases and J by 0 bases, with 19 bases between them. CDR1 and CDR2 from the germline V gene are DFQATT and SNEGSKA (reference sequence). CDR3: CSALPGSSAMNTEAFF. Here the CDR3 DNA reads TGCAGTGCTTTACCGGGATCCTCGGCGATGAACACTGAAGCTTTCTTT.

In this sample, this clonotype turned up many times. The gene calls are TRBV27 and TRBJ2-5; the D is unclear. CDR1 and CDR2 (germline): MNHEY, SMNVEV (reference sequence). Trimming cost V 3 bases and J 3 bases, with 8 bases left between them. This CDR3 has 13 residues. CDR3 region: CASSFNFKETQYF. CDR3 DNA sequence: TGTGCCAGCAGTTTCAACTTTAAAGAGACCCAGTACTTC.

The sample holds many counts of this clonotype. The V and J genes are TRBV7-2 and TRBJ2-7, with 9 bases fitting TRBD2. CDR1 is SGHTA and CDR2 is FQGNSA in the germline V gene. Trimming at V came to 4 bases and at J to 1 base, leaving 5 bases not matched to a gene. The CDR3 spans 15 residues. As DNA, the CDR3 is TGTGCCAGCAGCTCGACTAGCGGAAAATCCTACGAGCAGTACTTC. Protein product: CASSSTSGKSYEQYF. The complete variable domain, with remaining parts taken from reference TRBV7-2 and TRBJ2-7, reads GAGVSQSPSNKVTEKGKDVELRCDPISGHTALYWYRQSLGQGLEFLIYFQGNSAPDKSGLPSDRFSAERTGGSVSTLTIQRTQQEDSAVYLCASSSTSGKSYEQYFGPGTRLTVT.

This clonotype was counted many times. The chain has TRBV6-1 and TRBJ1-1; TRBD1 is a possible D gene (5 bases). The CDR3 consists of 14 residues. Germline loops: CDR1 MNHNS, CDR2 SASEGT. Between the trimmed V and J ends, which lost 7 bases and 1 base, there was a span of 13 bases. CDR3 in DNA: TGTGCCAGCAACCCGACAGAGGGGAACACTGAAGCTTTCTTT. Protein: CASNPTEGNTEAFF.

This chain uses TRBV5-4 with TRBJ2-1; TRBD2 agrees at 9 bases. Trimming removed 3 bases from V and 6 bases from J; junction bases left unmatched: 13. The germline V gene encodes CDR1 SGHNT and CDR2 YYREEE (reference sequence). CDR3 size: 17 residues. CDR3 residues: CASSSYIAGGRSNEQFF. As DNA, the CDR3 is TGTGCCAGCAGCTCATATATCGCGGGGGGGCGGTCCAATGAGCAGTTCTTC.

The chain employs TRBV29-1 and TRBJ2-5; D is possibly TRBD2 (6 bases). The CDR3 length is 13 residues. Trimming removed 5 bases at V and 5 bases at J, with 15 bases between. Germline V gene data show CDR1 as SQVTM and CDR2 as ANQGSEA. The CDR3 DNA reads TGCAGCGTTTGGACGGTCCGGGGGGAGACCCAGTACTTC. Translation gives CSVWTVRGETQYF.

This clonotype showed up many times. The CDR3 sequence: CASSLGPPYQETQYF. In DNA, the CDR3 is TGTGCCAGCAGTTTGGGCCCCCCGTACCAAGAGACCCAGTACTTC. This sequence joins TRBV2 and TRBJ2-5; D unresolved. CDR3 length: 15 residues. Germline lookup yields CDR1 SNHLY and CDR2 FYNNEI. Trimming shortened V by 5 bases and J by 0 bases, and 13 bases separated the two germline ends.

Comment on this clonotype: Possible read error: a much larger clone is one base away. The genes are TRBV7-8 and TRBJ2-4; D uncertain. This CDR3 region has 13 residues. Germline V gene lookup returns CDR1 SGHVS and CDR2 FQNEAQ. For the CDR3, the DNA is TGTGCCAGCAGCTTTGGAGCCAAAAACAGTCAGTACTTC. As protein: CASSFGAKNSQYF.

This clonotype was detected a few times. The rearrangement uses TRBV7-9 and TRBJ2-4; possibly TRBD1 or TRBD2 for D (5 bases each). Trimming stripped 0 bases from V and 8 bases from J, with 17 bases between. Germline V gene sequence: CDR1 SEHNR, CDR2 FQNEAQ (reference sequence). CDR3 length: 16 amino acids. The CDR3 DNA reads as TGTGCCAGCAGCTTAGCGCTCGGGGCGAGGGTGGACATTCAGTACTTC. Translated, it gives CASSLALGARVDIQYF.

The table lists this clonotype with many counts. CDR3 DNA: TGTGCCAGCAGTTACGGGCGGACGAATTCACCCCTCCACTTT. This sequence encodes CASSYGRTNSPLHF. V and J are TRBV6-6 and TRBJ1-6; D gene uncertain. CDR3 length equals 14 residues. V lost 2 bases, J lost 7 bases, and 9 bases lay in between. Germline-derived CDR1 and CDR2 are MNHNY and SVGAGI (reference sequence).